This T cell receptor (beta chain) came from a study of T cells in localized non-small cell lung cancer. Some clones are missing from TCRdb's copy, which holds only in-frame ones; the method was immunoSEQ multiplex PCR. The sample yields 55,000 to 80,000 clones, 80% to 90% seen once. The CDR3 sequence is 16 residues long. Germline CDR1 reads SGHRS; CDR2 reads YFSETQ. Trimming took 4 bases from V and 4 from J, leaving 18 bases between them. The source was peripheral blood, collected before any cancer treatment. The chain couples TRBV5-1 to TRBJ1-3; the D is unclear. This receptor was obtained from a female donor of 60 years or more with stage I lung adenocarcinoma. The CDR3 nucleotides read TGCGCCAGCAGCCCCGGACTCAGCGATGGGGGAAACACCATATATTTT. Its protein product is CASSPGLSDGGNTIYF.